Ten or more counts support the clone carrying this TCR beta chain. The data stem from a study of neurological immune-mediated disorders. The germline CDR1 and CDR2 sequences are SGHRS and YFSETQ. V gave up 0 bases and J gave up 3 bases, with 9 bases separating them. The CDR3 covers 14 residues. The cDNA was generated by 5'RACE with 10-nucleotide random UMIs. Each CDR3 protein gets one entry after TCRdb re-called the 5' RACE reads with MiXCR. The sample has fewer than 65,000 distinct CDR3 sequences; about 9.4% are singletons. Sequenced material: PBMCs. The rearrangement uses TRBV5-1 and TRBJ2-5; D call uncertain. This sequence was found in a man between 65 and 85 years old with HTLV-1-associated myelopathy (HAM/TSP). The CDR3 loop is CASSLAPWEETQYF. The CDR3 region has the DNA TGCGCCAGCAGCTTGGCCCCGTGGGAAGAGACCCAGTACTTC.